What follows are 8 T cell receptor beta chains derived from one specimen sequenced in a study of T cell repertoires in cytomegalovirus infection (dated by TCRdb to between 2018 and 2021). Sample treatment or condition, as interpreted from the label and publication: in vitro stimulation with specific CMV peptide epitopes to enrich CMV-specific T cells. The sequencing machine was an Illumina HiSeq 1500. In TCRdb, the public reads were trimmed at Q25 with fastp and aligned with MiXCR, with productive beta chains retained. Each record represents a unique CDR3 protein, reported with the most common genes and DNA among its rows. Recorded for this sample are fewer than 900,000 distinct CDR3 sequences; about 27% of them occurred a single time. The top ten clones comprise around 12% of the sample. These receptors' antigens are unknown. The sample consisted of cultured CD8+ T cells from PBMCs, taken from culture after CMV antigen stimulation. These receptor sequences come from a human donor in good health (CMV status not recorded). Some clones in this sample may be carry-over from other donors' samples.

There are a few counts of this clonotype. The V and J genes are TRBV28 and TRBJ1-4; D is unclear. This CDR3 is built from 18 residues. Germline CDR1 MDHEN, CDR2 SYDVKM. The V end was cut by 3 bases, the J end by 5 bases, with 22 bases between. The CDR3 loop is CASSFSLADTNVNEKLFF. The CDR3 region has the DNA TGTGCCAGCAGTTTTTCTCTGGCAGACACCAACGTGAATGAAAAACTGTTTTTT.

This clonotype was found a few times. The chain uses TRBV12-5 and TRBJ2-1; possibly TRBD2 for D (7 bases). The ends were cut back, 3 bases at V and 5 bases at J, with 14 bases in the middle. Germline V gene lookup returns CDR1 LGHNT and CDR2 FRNRAP. The CDR3 loop spans 15 amino acids. The CDR3 DNA sequence: TGTGCTAGTGGTTTAGGGGGGGGCGGACACAATGAGCAGTTCTTC. The encoded protein is CASGLGGGGHNEQFF.

This chain links TRBV7-9 with TRBJ2-7; 9 bases line up with TRBD1. The trim removed 3 bases at V and 4 bases at J, leaving 10 bases unmatched. Germline CDR1 is SEHNR and CDR2 is FQNEAQ (reference sequence). The CDR3 has 16 residues. The chain's CDR3 is CASSFPRTGVGYEQYF. Written as DNA, the CDR3 is TGTGCCAGCAGCTTTCCCCGGACAGGGGTTGGGTACGAGCAGTACTTC.

At least ten counts were recorded for this clonotype. The DNA for the CDR3 is TGTGCCAGCAGCTCAAGACTAGCGGGGGGGCATGAGCAGTTCTTC. Translation gives CASSSRLAGGHEQFF. The rearrangement uses TRBV7-2 and TRBJ2-1, with TRBD2 matching over 14 bases. The J segment lost 8 bases and the V segment lost 4 bases, leaving 4 bases of the junction unmatched. Germline lookup yields CDR1 SGHTA and CDR2 FQGNSA. This CDR3 region has 15 residues.

This clonotype was counted a few times. The CDR3 protein is CASSPGLAGFTQYF. For the CDR3, the DNA is TGTGCCAGCAGTCCGGGACTAGCGGGGTTTACGCAGTATTTT. The J gene is TRBJ2-3, the V gene TRBV27; TRBD2 matches 13 bases. In germline, CDR1 is MNHEY, CDR2 SMNVEV (reference sequence). The V segment lost 5 bases and the J segment 8 bases; nucleotides outside the gene matches: 4. This CDR3 comprises 14 residues.

There are a few counts of this clonotype. The V and J genes are TRBV7-9 and TRBJ2-3; D not certain. V lost 1 base and J lost 6, with 8 bases in between. Germline assignment: CDR1 SEHNR and CDR2 FQNEAQ (reference sequence). This CDR3 is 13 amino acids long. Here the CDR3 reads CASSLDPGDTQYF. DNA for the CDR3: TGTGCCAGCAGCTTAGATCCCGGGGATACGCAGTATTTT.

This clonotype was found a few times. V and J are TRBV4-3 and TRBJ1-1; possible D gene TRBD1, 5 bases. The CDR3 is 13 amino acids. Germline lookup yields CDR1 LGHNA and CDR2 YSLEER. V lost 8 bases to trimming and J lost 4 bases, with 14 bases between them. CDR3 DNA: TGCGCCAGCGGGGGGGGGATGGGCACTGAAGCTTTCTTT. Encoded protein: CASGGGMGTEAFF.

The chain employs TRBV27 and TRBJ1-4; D is unclear. V lost 8 bases to trimming and J lost 2 bases, with 15 bases between them. Per germline, CDR1 MNHEY and CDR2 SMNVEV (reference sequence). The CDR3 loop spans 15 amino acids. In DNA form, the CDR3 reads TGTGCCAGCGGAGCCTCGGGGTTCACTAATGAAAAACTGTTTTTT. Translation: CASGASGFTNEKLFF.